This T cell receptor beta chain was sequenced during a study of shared clonotypes between healthy human individuals. Overall study findings and caveats: Sequencing depth was expected to influence donor clonotype sharing.

The assay was immunoSEQ multiplex PCR, and TCRdb's table has in-frame clones only and misses some. The data hold more than 2,000,000 clones, with roughly nine tenths observed a single time. The V gene's germline CDR1 is SGHTA and CDR2 FQGNSA. The CDR3 has 14 residues. With regard to this clone: As yet, its antigen is unknown. At one of its ends the junction is not consistent with the germline gene, which may arise from a read error.

The sequence came from a man aged 18 to 30 in good health. Sequenced: naive CD4+ T cells sorted from blood. Documented subset: CD45RA+ positively selected. V usage is TRBV7-2 and J usage is TRBJ2-1; possibly TRBD2 for D (5 bases). CDR3 bases: TGTGCCACCAGCGGCCATTCCAGAGGCAATGAGCAGTTCTTC. Amino acids: CATSGHSRGNEQFF.